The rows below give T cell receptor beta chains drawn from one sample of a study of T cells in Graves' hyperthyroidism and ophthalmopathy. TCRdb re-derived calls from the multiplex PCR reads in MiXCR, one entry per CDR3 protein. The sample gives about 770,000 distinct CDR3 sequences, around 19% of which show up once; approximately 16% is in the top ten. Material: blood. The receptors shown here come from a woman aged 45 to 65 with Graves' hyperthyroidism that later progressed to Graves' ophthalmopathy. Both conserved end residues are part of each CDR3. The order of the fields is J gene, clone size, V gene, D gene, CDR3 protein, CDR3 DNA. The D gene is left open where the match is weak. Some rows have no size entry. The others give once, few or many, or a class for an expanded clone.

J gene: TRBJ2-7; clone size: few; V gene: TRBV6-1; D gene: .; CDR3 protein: CASSRGFRPYEQYF; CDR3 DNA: TGTGCCAGCAGTAGGGGCTTCAGGCCCTACGAGCAGTACTTC
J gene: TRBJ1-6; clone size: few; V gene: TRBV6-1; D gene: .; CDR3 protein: CASSQTQNNSPLHF; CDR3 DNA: TGTGCCAGCAGTCAAACCCAGAATAATTCACCCCTCCACTTT
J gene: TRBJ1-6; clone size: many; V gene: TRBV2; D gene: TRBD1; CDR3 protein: CASRPLGTVSPLHF; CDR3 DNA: TGTGCCAGCAGACCTCTCGGGACAGTTTCACCCCTCCACTTT
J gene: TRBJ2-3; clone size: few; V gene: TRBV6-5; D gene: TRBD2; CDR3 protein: CASSYSMTSGATDTQYF; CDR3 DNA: TGTGCCAGCAGTTACTCAATGACTAGCGGGGCCACAGATACGCAGTATTTT
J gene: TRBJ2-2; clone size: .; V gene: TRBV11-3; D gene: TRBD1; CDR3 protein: CASSRGQGGWDTGELFF; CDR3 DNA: TGTGCCAGCAGCCGAGGACAGGGAGGATGGGACACCGGGGAGCTGTTTTTT
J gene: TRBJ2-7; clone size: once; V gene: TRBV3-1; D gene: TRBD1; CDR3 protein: CAISVDGQGSPYEQYF; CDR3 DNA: TGTGCCATCAGTGTCGACGGACAGGGCTCCCCCTACGAGCAGTACTTC
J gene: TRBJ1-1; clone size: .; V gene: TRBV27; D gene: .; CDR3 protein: CASSYLMNTGAFF; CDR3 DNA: TGTGCCAGCAGTTACTTGATGAACACTGGAGCTTTCTTT
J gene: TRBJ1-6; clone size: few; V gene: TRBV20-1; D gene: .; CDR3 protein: CSARATGSDSPLHF; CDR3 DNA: TGCAGTGCTAGAGCAACAGGGTCAGATTCACCCCTCCACTTT
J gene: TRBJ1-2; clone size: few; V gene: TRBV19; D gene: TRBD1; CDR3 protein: CASSIDRGPGYTF; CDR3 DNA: TGTGCCAGTAGCATCGACAGGGGGCCTGGCTACACCTTC
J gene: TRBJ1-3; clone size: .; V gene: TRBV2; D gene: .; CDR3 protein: CASSGPITGNTIYF; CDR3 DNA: TGTGCCAGCAGTGGGCCAATAACTGGAAACACCATATATTTT
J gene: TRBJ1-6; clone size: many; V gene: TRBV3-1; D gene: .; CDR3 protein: CASSRQGRISPLHF; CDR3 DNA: TGTGCCAGCAGCCGCCAGGGAAGGATTTCACCCCTCCACTTT
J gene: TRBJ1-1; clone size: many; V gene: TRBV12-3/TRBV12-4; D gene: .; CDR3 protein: CASSLKANTEAFF; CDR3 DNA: TGTGCCAGCAGTTTAAAAGCGAACACTGAAGCTTTCTTT
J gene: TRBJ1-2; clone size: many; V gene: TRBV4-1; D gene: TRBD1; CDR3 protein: CASSQASTGANYGYTF; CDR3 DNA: TGCGCCAGCAGCCAAGCTTCGACAGGGGCTAACTATGGCTACACCTTC
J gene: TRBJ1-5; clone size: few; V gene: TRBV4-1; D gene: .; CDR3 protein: CASSQVGFQPQHF; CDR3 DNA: TGCGCCAGCAGCCAAGTGGGGTTCCAGCCCCAGCATTTT
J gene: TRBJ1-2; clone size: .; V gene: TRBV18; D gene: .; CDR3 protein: CASSPGPVLGGYGYTF; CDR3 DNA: TGTGCCAGCTCACCGGGACCTGTCCTAGGAGGCTATGGCTACACCTTC
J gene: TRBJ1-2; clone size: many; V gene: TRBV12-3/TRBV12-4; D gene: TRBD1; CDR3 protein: CASSLEGTGVYGYTF; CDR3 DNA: TGTGCCAGCAGTTTAGAGGGGACAGGTGTCTATGGCTACACCTTC
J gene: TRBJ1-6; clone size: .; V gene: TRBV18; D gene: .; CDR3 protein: CAISPPGSSPLHF; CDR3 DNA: TGTGCCATCTCACCCCCAGGGTCTTCACCCCTCCACTTT
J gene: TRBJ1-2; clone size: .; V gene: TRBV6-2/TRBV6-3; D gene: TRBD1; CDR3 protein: CASSYMGQGSYGYTF; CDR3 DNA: TGTGCCAGCAGTTACATGGGACAGGGATCGTACGGCTACACCTTC
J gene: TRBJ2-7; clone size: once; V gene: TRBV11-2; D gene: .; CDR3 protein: CASSSTHAGQLDYEQYF; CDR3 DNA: TGTGCCAGCAGCTCCACCCACGCGGGGCAGCTCGACTACGAGCAGTACTTC
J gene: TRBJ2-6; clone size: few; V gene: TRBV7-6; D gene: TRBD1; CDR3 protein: CASSSGQGSGANVLTF; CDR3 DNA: TGTGCCAGCAGCTCGGGACAGGGGTCTGGGGCCAACGTCCTGACTTTC
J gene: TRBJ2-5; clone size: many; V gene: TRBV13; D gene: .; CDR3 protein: CASSIEITKTQYF; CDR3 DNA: TGTGCCAGCAGCATTGAAATAACTAAGACCCAGTACTTC
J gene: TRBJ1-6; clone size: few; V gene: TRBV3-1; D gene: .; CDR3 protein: CASSTGLGDSPLHF; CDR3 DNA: TGTGCCAGCAGCACAGGGTTGGGGGATTCACCCCTCCACTTT
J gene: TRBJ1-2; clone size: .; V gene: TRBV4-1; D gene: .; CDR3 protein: CASSQEPGGNYGYTF; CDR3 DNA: TGCGCCAGCAGCCAAGAACCGGGGGGAAACTATGGCTACACCTTC
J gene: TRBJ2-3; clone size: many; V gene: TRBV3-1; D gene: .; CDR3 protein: CASSHPRRRDTQYF; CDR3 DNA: TGTGCCAGCAGCCATCCTCGGCGTCGGGATACGCAGTATTTT
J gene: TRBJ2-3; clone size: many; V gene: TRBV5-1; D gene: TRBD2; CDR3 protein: CASSMSSGGQDTQYF; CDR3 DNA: TGCGCCAGCAGCATGTCTAGCGGGGGGCAAGATACGCAGTATTTT
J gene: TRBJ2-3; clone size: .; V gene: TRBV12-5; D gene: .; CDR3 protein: CASGLSFGGQRSTDTQYF; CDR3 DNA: TGTGCTAGTGGTTTGAGTTTCGGCGGACAACGCAGCACAGATACGCAGTATTTT
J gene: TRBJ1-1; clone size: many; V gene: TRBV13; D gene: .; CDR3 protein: CASSLHRDLHTEAFF; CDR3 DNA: TGTGCCAGCAGCCTACACAGGGATTTGCACACTGAAGCTTTCTTT
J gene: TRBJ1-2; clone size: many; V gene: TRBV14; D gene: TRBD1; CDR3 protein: CASSQGQGYYGYTF; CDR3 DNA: TGTGCCAGCAGCCAAGGACAGGGTTACTATGGCTACACCTTC
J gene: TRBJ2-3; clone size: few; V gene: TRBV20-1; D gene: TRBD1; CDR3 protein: CSAPIQGASDTQYF; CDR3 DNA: TGCAGTGCCCCTATACAGGGGGCTTCAGATACGCAGTATTTT
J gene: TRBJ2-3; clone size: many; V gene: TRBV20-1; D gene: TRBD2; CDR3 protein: CSASSLAGTDTQYF; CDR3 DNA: TGCAGTGCTAGCAGTCTAGCGGGGACAGATACGCAGTATTTT
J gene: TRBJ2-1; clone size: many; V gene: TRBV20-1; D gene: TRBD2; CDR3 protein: CSARTSGGSSYNEQFF; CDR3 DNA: TGCAGTGCTAGGACTAGCGGGGGGAGCTCCTACAATGAGCAGTTCTTC
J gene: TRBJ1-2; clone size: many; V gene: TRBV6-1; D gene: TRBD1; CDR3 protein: CASSERDSLYGYTF; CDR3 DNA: TGTGCCAGCAGTGAGCGGGACAGTCTCTATGGCTACACCTTC